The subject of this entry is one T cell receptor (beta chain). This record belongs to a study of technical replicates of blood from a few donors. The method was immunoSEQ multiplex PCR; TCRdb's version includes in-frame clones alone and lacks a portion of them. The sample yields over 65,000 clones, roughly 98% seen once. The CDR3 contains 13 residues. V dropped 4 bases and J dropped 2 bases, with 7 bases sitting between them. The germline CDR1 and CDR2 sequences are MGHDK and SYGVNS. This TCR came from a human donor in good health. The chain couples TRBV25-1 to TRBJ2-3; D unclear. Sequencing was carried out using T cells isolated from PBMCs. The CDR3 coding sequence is TGTGCCAGCAGTGGGGCAGACACAGATACGCAGTATTTT. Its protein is CASSGADTDTQYF.